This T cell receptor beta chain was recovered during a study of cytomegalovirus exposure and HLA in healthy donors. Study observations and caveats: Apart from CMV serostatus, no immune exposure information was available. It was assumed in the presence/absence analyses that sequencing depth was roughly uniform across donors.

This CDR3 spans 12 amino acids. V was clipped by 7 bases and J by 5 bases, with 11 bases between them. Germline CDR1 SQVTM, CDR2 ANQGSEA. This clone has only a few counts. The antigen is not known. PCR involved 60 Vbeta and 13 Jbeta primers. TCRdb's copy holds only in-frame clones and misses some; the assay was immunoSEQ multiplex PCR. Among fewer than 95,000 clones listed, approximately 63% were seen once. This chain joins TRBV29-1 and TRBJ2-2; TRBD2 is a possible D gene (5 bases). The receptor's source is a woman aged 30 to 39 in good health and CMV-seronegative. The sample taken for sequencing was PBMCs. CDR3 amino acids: CSGGGGTGELFF. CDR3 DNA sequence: TGCAGCGGCGGCGGAGGTACCGGGGAGCTGTTTTTT.